One sample yielded the 10 T cell receptor beta chains listed below, sequenced in a study of blood T cell repertoires in COVID-19. Data came from immunoSEQ multiplex PCR; TCRdb stores just in-frame clones and leaves some out. The sample holds 150,000 or so clones, approximately 83% seen once. The sequenced material came from peripheral blood. The receptors derive from a woman aged 60-75 years with acute or convalescent COVID-19.

This clone was counted a few times. The rearrangement joins TRBV28 to TRBJ1-2, with D unresolved. V lost 5 bases and J lost 7, with 11 bases in between. CDR1 and CDR2 from the germline V gene are MDHEN and SYDVKM. The CDR3 loop spans 12 amino acids. CDR3 residues: CASSPQTVGYTF. The DNA of the CDR3 is TGTGCCAGCAGTCCACAGACGGTTGGCTACACCTTC.

The rearrangement uses TRBV27 and TRBJ2-1, with 13 bases that match TRBD2. V was clipped by 8 bases and J by 7 bases; unmatched bases: 8. The CDR3 runs to 15 residues. Germline V gene sequence: CDR1 MNHEY, CDR2 SMNVEV (reference sequence). The CDR3 DNA sequence: TGTGCCAGCGGTCGGGGACTAGCGGGGTCAAATGAGCAGTTCTTC. Its protein product is CASGRGLAGSNEQFF.

The chain combines TRBV6-5 with TRBJ1-2, with D unclear. This CDR3 has 14 amino acids. Germline-derived CDR1 and CDR2 are MNHEY and SVGAGI. With 5 bases removed from V and 4 bases from J, the gap between germline ends came to 14 bases. CDR3: CASSTLGGSYGYTF. The CDR3 coding sequence is TGTGCCAGCAGTACCCTGGGAGGGAGCTATGGCTACACCTTC.

This clone was picked up one time. J is TRBJ1-4 and V is TRBV10-2; 7 bases are shared with TRBD1. Germline V gene data show CDR1 as WSHSY and CDR2 as SAAADI. V gave up 5 bases and J gave up 5 bases; unmatched junction bases: 8. This CDR3 comprises 15 residues. CDR3 loop: CASSNRDSQNEKLFF. The CDR3 DNA follows: TGCGCCAGCAGTAACCGGGACAGCCAGAATGAAAAACTGTTTTTT.

V gene TRBV3-1 (or the pseudogene TRBV3-2) combines with J gene TRBJ2-1, with D perhaps TRBD2 (7 bases). With 0 bases removed from V and 7 bases from J, the gap between germline ends came to 13 bases. This CDR3 is 15 amino acids long. Germline V lookup: CDR1 LGHDT, CDR2 YNNKEL (reference sequence). The DNA for the CDR3 is TGTGCCAGCAGCCAAGATGGGGGGGCGCGGAATGAGCAGTTCTTC. It yields the protein CASSQDGGARNEQFF.

The chain recombines TRBV6-1 with TRBJ1-6; TRBD1 might be the D (5 bases). The CDR3 length is 15 residues. The V end lost 5 bases, the J end lost 6 bases, and 14 bases lay between the germline ends. The V gene's germline CDR1 is MNHNS and CDR2 SASEGT. CDR3 DNA sequence: TGTGCCAGCAGTTCGTCGACAGCTGCTAATTCACCCCTCCACTTT. Its translation is CASSSSTAANSPLHF.

The chain has TRBV27 and TRBJ1-6; the D is unclear. V dropped 4 bases and J dropped 8 bases, with 15 bases sitting between them. CDR1 and CDR2 (germline): MNHEY, SMNVEV (reference sequence). CDR3 length: 15 residues. The CDR3 spells CASSSPSGRDSPLHF. The CDR3 DNA follows: TGTGCCAGCAGTTCCCCCAGCGGGAGGGATTCACCCCTCCACTTT.

The genes are TRBV6-5 and TRBJ1-4, with D tentatively TRBD1 (5 bases). The CDR3 is 15 amino acids. The V and J ends lost 0 bases and 4 bases respectively, with 9 bases between them. Germline CDR1 MNHEY, CDR2 SVGAGI. Written as DNA, the CDR3 is TGTGCCAGCAGTTACTCGAACAGGCGTAATGAAAAACTGTTTTTT. It specifies CASSYSNRRNEKLFF.

The chain is built from TRBV24-1 and TRBJ2-4, with D perhaps TRBD1 (6 bases). V was pared by 11 bases and J by 1 base, with 14 bases between. The CDR3 loop spans 14 amino acids. Germline-derived CDR1 and CDR2 are KGHDR and SFDVKD. This CDR3 is CAKKGVVAKNIQYF. Written as DNA, the CDR3 is TGTGCCAAGAAGGGGGTTGTGGCCAAAAACATTCAGTACTTC.

The chain links TRBV7-2 to TRBJ2-3; D is possibly TRBD1 (5 bases). V was pared by 3 bases and J by 4 bases, with 11 bases between. The CDR3 has 14 residues. Germline assignment: CDR1 SGHTA and CDR2 FQGNSA. The CDR3 reads CASSLARGPDTQYF. The CDR3 DNA follows: TGTGCCAGCAGCTTGGCTAGGGGCCCAGATACGCAGTATTTT.